This T cell receptor (beta chain) is drawn from a study of PD-1 blockade in classical Hodgkin lymphoma (dated by TCRdb to about 2020). As for the study more broadly: The study used CyTOF and TCR beta sequencing to define a peripheral blood immune signature of response to PD-1 blockade in classical Hodgkin lymphoma.

Including the terminal cysteine and phenylalanine, the CDR3 comprises 15 residues. CDR3 DNA is the only sequence kept; it has 45 bases, read in frame from the first base. Study-wide findings and limitations: Baseline TCR diversity was reported to be lower in newly diagnosed patients than in healthy donors and to be lower still in relapsed/refractory patients. The study covered only a single clinical trial cohort, and the causes of the repertoire differences, possibly disease activity or prior therapy, were still not defined.

The Qiagen DNeasy kit was used to extract genomic DNA from unsorted PBMCs and from the negatively selected CD4+ and CD8+ fractions. Amplification of TCR beta CDR3 regions was done by immunoSEQ multiplex PCR with primers that anneal to V and J segments. Amplification bias was minimized using a synthetic immune receptor repertoire, and residual bias was removed computationally after sequencing. Per the original workflow: Custom Python scripts were used to quantify repertoire diversity as the Shannon entropy index. Unsorted, CD4+ and CD8+ repertoires were examined separately, except in combined analyses, for which CD4+ and CD8+ sequences were merged in silico. TCRdb holds this immuneACCESS table with in-frame rearrangements only. Some clones are missing; in checked studies, unresolved V genes explain under half, and the rest has no known cause. V and J calls and clone size are given by that table; D and trimming were obtained from the DNA. This sample is represented by approximately 31,000 clones; under 95% of them were singletons. The top ten clones comprise around 2.5% of the sample.

Details on this clone: The clone's antigen remains unknown. Base qualities were left out, and no much larger clone turns up one base away.

Read against the paper, the sample's time point label means: newly diagnosed, previously untreated cHL patient sample. As a comparison group for the relapsed/refractory trial patients, PBMCs were sequenced from patients with newly diagnosed, previously untreated classical Hodgkin lymphoma. Peripheral blood was collected in 8 mL Vacutainer Cell Preparation Tubes, from which PBMCs were isolated by centrifugation and then cryopreserved. This chain is built from TRBV21-1 and TRBJ2-7. TRBV21-1 counts as a pseudogene. The sequence came from a human donor with classical Hodgkin lymphoma. Material for sequencing was peripheral blood mononuclear cells (PBMCs). The CDR3 region reads CASSKFRGVSYEQYF. The nucleotide sequence is given as TGTGCCAGCAGCAAATTTCGTGGCGTGAGCTACGAGCAGTACTTC.